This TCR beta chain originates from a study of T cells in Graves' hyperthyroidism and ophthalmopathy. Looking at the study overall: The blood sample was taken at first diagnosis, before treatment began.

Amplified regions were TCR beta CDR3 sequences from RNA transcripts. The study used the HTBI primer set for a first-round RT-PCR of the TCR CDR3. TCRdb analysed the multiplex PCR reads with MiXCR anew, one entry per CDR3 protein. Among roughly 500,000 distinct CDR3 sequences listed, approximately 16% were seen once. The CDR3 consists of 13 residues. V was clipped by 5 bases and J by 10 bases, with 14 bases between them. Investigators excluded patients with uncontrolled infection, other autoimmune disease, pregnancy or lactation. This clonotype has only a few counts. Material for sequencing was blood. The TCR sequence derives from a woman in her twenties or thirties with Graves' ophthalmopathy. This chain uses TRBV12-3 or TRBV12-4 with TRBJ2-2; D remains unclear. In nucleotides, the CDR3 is TGTGCCAGCAGTCCCGAATGGGGTTTGGAGCTGTTTTTT. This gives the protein CASSPEWGLELFF.